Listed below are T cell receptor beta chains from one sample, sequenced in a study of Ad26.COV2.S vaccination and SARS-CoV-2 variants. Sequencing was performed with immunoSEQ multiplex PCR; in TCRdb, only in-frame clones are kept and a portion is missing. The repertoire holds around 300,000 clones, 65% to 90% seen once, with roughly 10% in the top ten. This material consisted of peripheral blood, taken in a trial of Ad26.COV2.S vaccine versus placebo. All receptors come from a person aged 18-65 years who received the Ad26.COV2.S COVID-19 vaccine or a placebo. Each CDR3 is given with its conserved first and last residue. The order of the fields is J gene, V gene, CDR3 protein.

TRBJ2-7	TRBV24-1	CATSEAGTGNYEQYF
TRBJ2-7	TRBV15	CATSRDRGIHEQYF
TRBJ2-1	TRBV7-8	CASSPQVSYNEQFF
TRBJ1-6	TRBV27	CASSLTGRRASSYNSPLHF
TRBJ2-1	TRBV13	CASSTLEEQFF
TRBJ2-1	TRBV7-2	CASSLALPLGGGARYNEQFF
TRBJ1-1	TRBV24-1	CATSSSGPGGTEAFF
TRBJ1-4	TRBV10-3	CAISETGSGNFEKLFF
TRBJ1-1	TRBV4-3	CASSISRTGAGGAFF
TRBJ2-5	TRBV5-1	CASSFPGLAGQETQYF
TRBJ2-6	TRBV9	CASTLGAGTFSGANVLTF
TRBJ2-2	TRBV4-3	CASSQGFPGELFF
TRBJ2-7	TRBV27	CASSPHYLDRGGPLYEQYF
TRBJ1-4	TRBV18	CASSRQRATNEKLFF
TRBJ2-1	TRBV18	CASSPYHPSGSINEQFF
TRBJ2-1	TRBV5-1	CASTEGLQGNEQFF
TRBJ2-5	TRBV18	CASSPGTIGETQYF
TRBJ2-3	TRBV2	CASSERPLTDTQYF
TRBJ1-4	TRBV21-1	CASSKEGSGVPTNEKLFF
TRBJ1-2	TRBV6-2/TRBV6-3	CASSYPGQGHYGYTF
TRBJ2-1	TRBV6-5	CASSYQGSNEQFF
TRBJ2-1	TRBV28	CALTSGNNEQFF
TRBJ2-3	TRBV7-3	CASSPVGGTDTQYF
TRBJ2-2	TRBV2	CASSPIRETGELFF
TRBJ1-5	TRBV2	CASSRDRGDQPQHF
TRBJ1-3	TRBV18	CASSPSGEGTGNTIYF